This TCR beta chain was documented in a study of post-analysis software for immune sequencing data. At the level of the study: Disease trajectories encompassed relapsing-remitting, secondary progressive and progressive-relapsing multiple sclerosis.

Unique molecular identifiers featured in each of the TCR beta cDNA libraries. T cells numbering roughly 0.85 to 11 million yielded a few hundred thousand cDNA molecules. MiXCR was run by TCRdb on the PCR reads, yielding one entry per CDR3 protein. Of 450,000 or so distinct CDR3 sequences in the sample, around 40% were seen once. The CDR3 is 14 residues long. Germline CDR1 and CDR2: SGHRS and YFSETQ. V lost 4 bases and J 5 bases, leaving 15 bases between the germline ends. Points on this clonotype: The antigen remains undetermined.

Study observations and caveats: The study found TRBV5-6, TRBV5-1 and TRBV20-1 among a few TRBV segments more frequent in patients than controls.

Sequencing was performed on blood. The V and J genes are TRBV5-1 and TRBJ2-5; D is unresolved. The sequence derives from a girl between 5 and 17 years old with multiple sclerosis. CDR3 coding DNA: TGCGCCAGCAGCCCCCCTGGGGATGGGGAGACCCAGTACTTC. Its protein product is CASSPPGDGETQYF.